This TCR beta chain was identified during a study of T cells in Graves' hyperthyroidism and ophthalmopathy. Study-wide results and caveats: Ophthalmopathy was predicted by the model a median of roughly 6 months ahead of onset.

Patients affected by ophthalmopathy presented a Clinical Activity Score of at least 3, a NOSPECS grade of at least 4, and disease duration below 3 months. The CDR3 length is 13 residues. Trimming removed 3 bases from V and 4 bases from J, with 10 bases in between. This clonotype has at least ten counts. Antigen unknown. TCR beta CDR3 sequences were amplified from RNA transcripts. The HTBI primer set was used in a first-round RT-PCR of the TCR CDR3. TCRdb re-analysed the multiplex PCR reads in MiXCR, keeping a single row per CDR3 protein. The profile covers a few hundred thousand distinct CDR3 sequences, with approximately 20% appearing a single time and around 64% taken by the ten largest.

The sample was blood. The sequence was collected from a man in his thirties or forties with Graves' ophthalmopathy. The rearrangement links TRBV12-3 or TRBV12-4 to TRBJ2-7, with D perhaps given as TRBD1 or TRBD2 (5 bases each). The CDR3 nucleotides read TGTGCCAGCAGTTTTACTGAGGGGTACGAGCAGTACTTC. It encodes CASSFTEGYEQYF.